This entry concerns a single TCR beta chain. Sequencing was performed with immunoSEQ multiplex PCR; in TCRdb, only in-frame clones are kept and a portion is missing. Seen here are about 1.5 million clones, approximately 97% observed once, and the top ten hold over 1%. The data belong to a study of shared clonotypes between healthy human individuals. Trimming shortened V by 7 bases and J by 0 bases, and 9 bases separated the two germline ends. Germline loops: CDR1 SGHNT, CDR2 YYREEE (reference sequence). CDR3 length: 13 residues. Sequencing input: naive CD4+ T cells sorted from blood. Subset given: CD45RA+ positively selected. The clonotype comes from a man aged 30 to 45 in good health. The genes are TRBV5-4 and TRBJ2-3; D could derive from TRBD1 or TRBD2 (5 bases each). CDR3 sequence reads: CASGGHSTDTQYF. The CDR3 DNA sequence: TGTGCCAGCGGAGGACATAGCACAGATACGCAGTATTTT.